These 10 T cell receptor beta chains were sequenced from one sample in a study of blood T cell repertoires in COVID-19. Profiled with immunoSEQ multiplex PCR; TCRdb holds only in-frame clones, not every one. The table includes almost 100,000 clones, 86% detected once. The sequencing input was peripheral blood. The receptors derive from a man between 50 and 59 years old with acute or convalescent COVID-19.

The chain joins TRBV5-1 to TRBJ2-7, with 15 bases lining up with TRBD2. This CDR3 contains 18 residues. V lost 0 bases and J lost 5; bases outside the gene matches: 9. CDR1 and CDR2 from the germline V gene are SGHRS and YFSETQ. The CDR3 DNA sequence: TGCGCCAGCAGCTTGGTGGGACTAGCGGGAGGAGGGTTCGACGAGCAGTACTTC. Its translation is CASSLVGLAGGGFDEQYF.

The gene calls are TRBV9 and TRBJ2-2, with D perhaps TRBD1 (5 bases). The CDR3 spans 14 residues. CDR1 and CDR2 from the germline V gene are SGDLS and YYNGEE. Trimming left V 3 bases short and J 8 bases short, with 14 bases between. The DNA of the CDR3 is TGTGCCAGCAGCGCTCTAGGGGTATCTGGGGAGCTGTTTTTT. Protein product: CASSALGVSGELFF. Together with reference TRBV9 and TRBJ2-2, the CDR3 gives the full variable domain: DSGVTQTPKHLITATGQRVTLRCSPRSGDLSVYWYQQSLDQGLQFLIQYYNGEERAKGNILERFSAQQFPDLHSELNLSSLELGDSALYFCASSALGVSGELFFGEGSRLTVL.

The chain recombines TRBV29-1 with TRBJ2-5, with a possible D match to TRBD2 (6 bases). The V end was cut by 7 bases, the J end by 5 bases, with 11 bases between. Germline V CDR1 and CDR2: SQVTM, ANQGSEA. The CDR3 is 11 residues long. This chain's CDR3 is CSGLAMETQYF. The CDR3 DNA is TGCAGCGGGCTAGCGATGGAGACCCAGTACTTC.

The table lists this clone with a count of one. The rearrangement links TRBV7-8 to TRBJ2-3, with a tentative D call TRBD2 (6 bases). The CDR3 covers 16 residues. The germline gives CDR1 SGHVS, CDR2 FQNEAQ. Deletions cut 6 bases from V and 4 bases from J, with 20 bases between. The CDR3 protein is CASSRHPTTGADTQYF. Written as DNA, the CDR3 is TGTGCCAGCAGTCGTCACCCTACGACGGGGGCAGATACGCAGTATTTT.

The V gene is TRBV7-8, the J gene TRBJ2-6; D unclear. Deletions cut 6 bases from V and 0 bases from J, with 15 bases between. This CDR3 region has 17 residues. CDR1 SGHVS and CDR2 FQNEAQ come from the germline V gene. CDR3 residues: CASSPIFQFSGANVLTF. In nucleotides, the CDR3 is TGTGCCAGCAGTCCCATCTTCCAGTTCTCTGGGGCCAACGTCCTGACTTTC.

The V call is TRBV4-1, the J call TRBJ2-1; D gene ambiguous. Germline V gene data show CDR1 as MGHRA and CDR2 as YSYEKL. With 1 base removed from V and 10 bases from J, the gap between germline ends came to 11 bases. The CDR3 is made up of 13 amino acids. In DNA form, the CDR3 reads TGCGCCAGCAGCCAAGTAGAGTATGAAGAGCAGTTCTTC. It translates to CASSQVEYEEQFF.

The chain has TRBV27 and TRBJ2-7, with 7 bases that match TRBD2. J gave up 3 bases and V 5 bases, and 10 bases lay outside the gene matches. CDR1 and CDR2 (germline): MNHEY, SMNVEV (reference sequence). The CDR3 contains 15 residues. CDR3 amino acids: CASSAAGVVDYEQYF. Written as DNA, the CDR3 is TGTGCCAGCAGTGCCGCGGGGGTGGTGGACTACGAGCAGTACTTC.

The rearrangement uses TRBV7-3 and TRBJ2-1; D perhaps matches TRBD2 (5 bases). There are 13 residues in the CDR3. V gave up 2 bases and J gave up 6 bases, with 8 bases separating them. Germline V CDR1 and CDR2: SGHTA, FQGTGA. CDR3 bases: TGTGCCAGCAGCTTAGGAGGATCCAATGAGCAGTTCTTC. This sequence encodes CASSLGGSNEQFF. Variable domain in full (rest from reference TRBV7-3 and TRBJ2-1): GAGVSQTPSNKVTEKGKYVELRCDPISGHTALYWYRQSLGQGPEFLIYFQGTGAADDSGLPNDRFFAVRPEGSVSTLKIQRTERGDSAVYLCASSLGGSNEQFFGPGTRLTVL.

In its sample, this clone was seen once. The chain carries TRBV11-3 and TRBJ1-4; 7 positions match TRBD1. CDR3 length: 12 residues. CDR1 and CDR2 from the germline V gene are SGHNT and YENEEA. V shed 5 bases and J 7 bases; nucleotides not matched to a gene: 1. The CDR3 DNA reads TGTGCCAGCAGCCAGGGGGGTGAAAAACTGTTTTTT. This encodes CASSQGGEKLFF.

The V gene is TRBV19, the J gene TRBJ1-1; 7 nucleotides match TRBD1. The CDR3 covers 12 residues. The germline CDR1 and CDR2 sequences are LNHDA and SQIVND (reference sequence). Germline trimming cut 6 bases from V and 6 bases from J; bases unmatched to any gene: 4. The CDR3 region has the DNA TGTGCCAGTAGCCACAGGGGCGCTGAAGCTTTCTTT. Residues: CASSHRGAEAFF.